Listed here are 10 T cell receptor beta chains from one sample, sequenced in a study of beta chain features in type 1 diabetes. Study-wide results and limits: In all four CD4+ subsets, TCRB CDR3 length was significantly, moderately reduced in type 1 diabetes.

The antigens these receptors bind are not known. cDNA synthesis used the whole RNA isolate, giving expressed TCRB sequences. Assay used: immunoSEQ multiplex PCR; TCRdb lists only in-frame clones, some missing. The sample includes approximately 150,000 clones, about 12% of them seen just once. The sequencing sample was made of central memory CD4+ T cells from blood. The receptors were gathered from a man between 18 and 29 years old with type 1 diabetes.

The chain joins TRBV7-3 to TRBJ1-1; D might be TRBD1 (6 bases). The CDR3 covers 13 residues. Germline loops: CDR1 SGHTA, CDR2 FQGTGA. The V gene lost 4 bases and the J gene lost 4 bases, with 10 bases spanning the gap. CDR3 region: CASSSQGITEAFF. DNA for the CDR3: TGTGCCAGCAGCTCACAGGGAATCACTGAAGCTTTCTTT.

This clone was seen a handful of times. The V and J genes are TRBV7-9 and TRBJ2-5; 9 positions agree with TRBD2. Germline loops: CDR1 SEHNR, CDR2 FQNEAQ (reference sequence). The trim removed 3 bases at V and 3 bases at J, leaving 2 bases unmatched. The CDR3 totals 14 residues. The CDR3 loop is CASSFSGGKETQYF. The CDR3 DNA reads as TGTGCCAGCAGCTTTAGCGGGGGAAAAGAGACCCAGTACTTC.

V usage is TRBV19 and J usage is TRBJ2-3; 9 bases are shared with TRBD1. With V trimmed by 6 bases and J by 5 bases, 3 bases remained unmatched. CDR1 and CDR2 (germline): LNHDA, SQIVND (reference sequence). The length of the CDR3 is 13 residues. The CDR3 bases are TGTGCCAGTAGCGACAGGGGGGGAGATACGCAGTATTTT. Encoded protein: CASSDRGGDTQYF.

CDR3 nucleotide sequence: TGTGCCAGTCGCTCCCTTGGGCAGATCTATTCACCCCTCCACTTT. This gives the protein CASRSLGQIYSPLHF. The V and J genes are TRBV19 and TRBJ1-6; no definite D call. The CDR3 runs to 15 residues. Per the germline V gene, CDR1 is LNHDA and CDR2 is SQIVND (reference sequence). With 8 bases removed from V and 8 bases from J, the gap between germline ends came to 19 bases.

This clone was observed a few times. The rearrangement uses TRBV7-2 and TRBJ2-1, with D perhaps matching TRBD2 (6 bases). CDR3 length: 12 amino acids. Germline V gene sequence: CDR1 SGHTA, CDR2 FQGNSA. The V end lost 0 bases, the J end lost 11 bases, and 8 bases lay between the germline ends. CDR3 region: CASSLARDQQFF. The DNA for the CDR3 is TGTGCCAGCAGCTTAGCGCGGGACCAGCAGTTCTTC.

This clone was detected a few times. The CDR3 protein is CASSPAGFGEQYF. The CDR3 DNA sequence: TGTGCCAGCAGCCCGGCGGGTTTCGGGGAGCAGTACTTC. V gene TRBV7-2 combines with J gene TRBJ2-7, with D tentatively TRBD2 (5 bases). The germline gives CDR1 SGHTA, CDR2 FQGNSA. With 5 bases removed from V and 7 bases from J, the gap between germline ends came to 15 bases. CDR3 length: 13 residues.

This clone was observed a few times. DNA for the CDR3: TGTGCCAGCAGTTTAGGACAGGTCCAGGATACGCAGTATTTT. Protein product: CASSLGQVQDTQYF. This chain joins TRBV27 and TRBJ2-3; TRBD1 aligns across 7 bases. The CDR3 has 14 amino acids. After removal of 2 bases from V and 6 bases from J, the junction contained 5 bases not matched to a gene. Germline CDR1 MNHEY, CDR2 SMNVEV (reference sequence).

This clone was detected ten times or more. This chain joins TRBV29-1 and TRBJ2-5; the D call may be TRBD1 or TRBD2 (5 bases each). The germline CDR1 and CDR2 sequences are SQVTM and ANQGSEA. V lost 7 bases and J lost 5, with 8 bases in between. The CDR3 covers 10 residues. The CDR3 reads CSGWGETQYF. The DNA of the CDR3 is TGCAGCGGATGGGGGGAGACCCAGTACTTC.

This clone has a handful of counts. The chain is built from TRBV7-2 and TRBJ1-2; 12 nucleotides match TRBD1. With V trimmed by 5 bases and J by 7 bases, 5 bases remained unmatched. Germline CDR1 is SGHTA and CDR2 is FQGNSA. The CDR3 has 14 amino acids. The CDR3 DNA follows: TGTGCCAGCAGCCCGGGACAGGGGGCAAGTGGCTACACCTTC. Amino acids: CASSPGQGASGYTF.

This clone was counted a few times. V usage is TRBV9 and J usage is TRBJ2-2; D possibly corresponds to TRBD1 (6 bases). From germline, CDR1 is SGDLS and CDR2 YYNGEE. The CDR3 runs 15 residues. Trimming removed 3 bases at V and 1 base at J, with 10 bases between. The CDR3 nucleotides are TGTGCCAGCAGCGCGGGGACACTGAACACCGGGGAGCTGTTTTTT. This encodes CASSAGTLNTGELFF.